Sequencing of this T cell receptor (beta chain) was carried out in a study of regulatory T cells in long-lasting Graves disease. The CDR3 spans 15 residues. V was clipped by 5 bases and J by 7 bases; unmatched bases: 8. Germline CDR1 and CDR2: MNHEY and SMNVEV (reference sequence). Time point noted: newly diagnosed GD, antithyroid drugs for less than 3 months. The authors made the TCR library using RNA they extracted from PBMCs. Enrollment of patients was through an endocrinology department in Xi'an, China. About this clonotype itself: It may be a read error: a sequence one base away is much more abundant.

Sequencing libraries for TCR beta were prepared with iRepertoire HTBI primers and Arm-PCR of CDR3 regions. MiXCR, applied by TCRdb to the multiplex PCR reads, yields one record per CDR3 protein. The sample contains about 470,000 distinct CDR3 sequences, around 15% of which appear only once. These data also featured in a second study, about T cells in Graves' hyperthyroidism and ophthalmopathy. That publication notes: No progression to ophthalmopathy during 18 months of follow-up defined stable disease. An initial round of RT-PCR targeting the TCR CDR3 relied on the HTBI primer set. Most thyroid-expanded clonotypes above 0.001 were also found in blood.

The rearrangement joins TRBV27 to TRBJ2-1, with 10 bases matching TRBD1. The specimen comprised peripheral blood mononuclear cells (PBMCs), sampled at new diagnosis, from a patient treated with antithyroid drugs. The origin of this receptor is a man aged 35-49 years with Graves disease. The CDR3 loop is CASSKPGQGRNEQFF. The CDR3 DNA follows: TGTGCCAGCAGTAAACCGGGACAGGGGAGGAATGAGCAGTTCTTC.